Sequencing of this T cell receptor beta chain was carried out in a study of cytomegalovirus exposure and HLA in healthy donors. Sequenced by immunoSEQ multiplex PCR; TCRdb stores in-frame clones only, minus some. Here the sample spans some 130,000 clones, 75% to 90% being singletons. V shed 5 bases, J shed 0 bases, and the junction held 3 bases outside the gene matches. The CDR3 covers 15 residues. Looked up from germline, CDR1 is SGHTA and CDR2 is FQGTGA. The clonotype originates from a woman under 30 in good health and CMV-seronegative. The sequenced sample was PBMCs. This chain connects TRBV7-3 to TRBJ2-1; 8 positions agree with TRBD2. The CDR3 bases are TGTGCCAGCAGCCTCGGGACTAGCTCCTACAATGAGCAGTTCTTC. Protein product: CASSLGTSSYNEQFF.